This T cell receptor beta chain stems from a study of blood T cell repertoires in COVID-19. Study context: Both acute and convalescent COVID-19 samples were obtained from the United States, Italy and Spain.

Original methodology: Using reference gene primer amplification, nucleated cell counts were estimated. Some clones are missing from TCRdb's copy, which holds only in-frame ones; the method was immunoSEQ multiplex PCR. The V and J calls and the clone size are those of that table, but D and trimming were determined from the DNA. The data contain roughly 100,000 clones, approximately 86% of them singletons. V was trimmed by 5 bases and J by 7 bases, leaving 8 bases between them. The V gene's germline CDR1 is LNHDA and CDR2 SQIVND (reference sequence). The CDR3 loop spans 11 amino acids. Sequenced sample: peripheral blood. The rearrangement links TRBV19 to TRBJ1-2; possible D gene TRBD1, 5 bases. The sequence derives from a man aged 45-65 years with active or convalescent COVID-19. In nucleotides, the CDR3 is TGTGCCAGTAGTGTCACAGGTGGCTACACCTTC. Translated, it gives CASSVTGGYTF.